The 5 T cell receptor beta chains below were found in one sample sequenced in a study of blood T cell repertoires in COVID-19. This table comes from immunoSEQ multiplex PCR, and its TCRdb copy is limited to in-frame clones, with some not included. Of about 380,000 clones in the sample, about 87% were seen once. The source material was PBMCs or T cells enriched from blood (not recorded which). These receptors came from a man aged 25-40 years who had recovered from COVID-19.

The V gene is TRBV12-3 or TRBV12-4, the J gene TRBJ2-2, with TRBD2 identical over 7 bases. The CDR3 has 13 residues. J lost 6 bases, V lost 5 bases, and 3 bases had no gene match. The CDR3 here is CASSTREAGELFF. CDR3 DNA sequence: TGTGCCAGCAGTACCCGGGAGGCCGGGGAGCTGTTTTTT.

The chain joins TRBV30 to TRBJ1-5; D unresolved. Germline V gene lookup returns CDR1 GTSNPN and CDR2 SVGIG (reference sequence). V was trimmed by 0 bases and J by 0 bases, leaving 3 bases between them. CDR3 length equals 13 residues. The DNA for the CDR3 is TGTGCCTGGAGTGTTTATAGCAATCAGCCCCAGCATTTT. Its translation: CAWSVYSNQPQHF.

This chain links TRBV9 with TRBJ1-1; possibly TRBD1 for D (6 bases). The germline V gene encodes CDR1 SGDLS and CDR2 YYNGEE. CDR3 length: 16 amino acids. V lost 3 bases to trimming and J lost 0 bases, with 15 bases between them. CDR3 region: CASSAGQGKMNTEAFF. CDR3 DNA sequence: TGTGCCAGCAGCGCAGGTCAGGGGAAGATGAACACTGAAGCTTTCTTT. The full variable domain, its missing parts supplied by reference TRBV9 and TRBJ1-1, is DSGVTQTPKHLITATGQRVTLRCSPRSGDLSVYWYQQSLDQGLQFLIQYYNGEERAKGNILERFSAQQFPDLHSELNLSSLELGDSALYFCASSAGQGKMNTEAFFGQGTRLTVV.

The chain has TRBV6-5 and TRBJ1-1, with D possibly TRBD1 on 6 matching bases. Germline CDR1 MNHEY, CDR2 SVGAGI. Between the trimmed V and J ends, which lost 5 bases and 10 bases, there was a span of 14 bases. The CDR3 is made up of 12 amino acids. CDR3: CASSRETGGAFF. The CDR3 coding sequence is TGTGCCAGCAGTCGCGAGACAGGCGGAGCTTTCTTT.

This rearrangement joins TRBV6-5 to TRBJ1-2; D is possibly TRBD1 (5 bases). V gave up 7 bases and J gave up 8 bases, with 17 bases separating them. This CDR3 contains 13 residues. Germline CDR1 reads MNHEY; CDR2 reads SVGAGI. The CDR3 loop reads CASTQSFGGGYTF. DNA of the CDR3: TGTGCCAGCACCCAGTCGTTCGGGGGGGGCTACACCTTC.